This TCR beta chain comes out of a study of long-term antiretroviral therapy in people with HIV. Version v3.0 of the immunoSEQ assay was performed at survey level. Clones were sequenced by immunoSEQ multiplex PCR, and TCRdb holds only the in-frame ones, with some missing. The top ten hold about 2.5% of the sample, which has fewer than 55,000 clones, about 95% seen once. To note about this clone: The antigen is not known.

Notes on the study in general: Despite increasing after ART, diversity remained lower than that of transplant donor controls. The repertoire was dominated at all time points by clones expanded before ART. Repertoires from HIV showed CDR3 length ranges narrower than those of controls.

V was trimmed by 0 bases and J by 5 bases, leaving 14 bases between them. Germline CDR1 and CDR2: SGDLS and YYNGEE. The CDR3 is made up of 15 amino acids. Researchers secured at least one pre-ART and at least two post-ART PBMC samples from each donor. The source is a woman between 45 and 60 years old with HIV. The V gene is TRBV9, the J gene TRBJ2-5; no clear D. The material sequenced was unsorted PBMCs, taken 3.7 years after starting antiretroviral therapy. The CDR3 loop is CASSVEGAWTETQYF. CDR3 DNA: TGTGCCAGCAGCGTAGAGGGCGCCTGGACGGAGACCCAGTACTTC.